The 29 T cell receptor beta chains below were found in one sample sequenced in a study of CD8 T cells in ankylosing spondylitis. Study-wide findings and caveats: Seemingly distinctive of ankylosing spondylitis blood was a TCR beta motif formed by eight highly homologous variants.

Antigens for these TCRs are unknown. TCRdb reanalysed the 5' RACE reads using MiXCR and keeps one entry per CDR3 protein. The sample comprises some 700,000 distinct CDR3 sequences, around 17% of which are singletons, and under 20% rests with the top ten. Sequenced input: blood, either unsorted or a sorted T cell fraction (not recorded which). All receptors come from a male donor with ankylosing spondylitis.

This clonotype was seen many times. The rearrangement links TRBV6-4 to TRBJ2-3; D possibly corresponds to TRBD1 (6 bases). There are 16 residues in the CDR3. V lost 0 bases and J 4 bases, leaving 14 bases between the germline ends. CDR1 is MRHNA, CDR2 SNTAGT, per germline. The chain's CDR3 is CASSDSLGRGADTQYF. CDR3 coding DNA: TGTGCCAGCAGTGACTCCTTGGGCAGGGGTGCAGATACGCAGTATTTT.

This clonotype is a singleton in its sample. V is TRBV20-1 and J is TRBJ2-7; the D gene is possibly TRBD1 (6 bases). V was trimmed by 6 bases and J by 2 bases, leaving 17 bases between them. The CDR3 has 14 residues. Germline lookup yields CDR1 DFQATT and CDR2 SNEGSKA (reference sequence). The CDR3 loop reads CSAIGDTSPYEQYF. In nucleotides, the CDR3 is TGCAGTGCCATCGGGGACACAAGCCCCTACGAGCAGTACTTC.

This clonotype was counted only a few times. The V gene is TRBV7-9, the J gene TRBJ2-3; D is unclear. The CDR3 consists of 17 residues. The germline V and J ends were trimmed by 5 bases and 1 base, with 19 bases remaining between them. Per the germline V gene, CDR1 is SEHNR and CDR2 is FQNEAQ (reference sequence). The CDR3: CASSLAAPNLRTDTQYF. In nucleotides, the CDR3 is TGTGCCAGCAGCCTGGCAGCCCCGAACCTACGCACAGATACGCAGTATTTT.

This clonotype turned up a few times. The chain recombines TRBV3-1 with TRBJ1-5; D not resolved. V was pared by 0 bases and J by 6 bases, with 3 bases between. This CDR3 is 12 amino acids long. Germline CDR1 and CDR2: LGHDT and YNNKEL (reference sequence). CDR3 amino acids: CASSQDSQPQHF. The CDR3 nucleotides are TGTGCCAGCAGCCAAGACAGTCAGCCCCAGCATTTT.

This chain links TRBV28 with TRBJ2-1, with a possible D match to TRBD2 (5 bases). V was trimmed by 3 bases and J by 0 bases, leaving 9 bases between them. Germline-derived CDR1 and CDR2 are MDHEN and SYDVKM. There are 15 residues in the CDR3. The DNA of the CDR3 is TGTGCCAGCAGTTTCCCCGGGAACTCCTACAATGAGCAGTTCTTC. Residues: CASSFPGNSYNEQFF.

The J gene is TRBJ1-5, the V gene TRBV24-1; D may be TRBD1 (6 bases). V lost 3 bases and J lost 3, with 11 bases in between. Germline-derived CDR1 and CDR2 are KGHDR and SFDVKD. CDR3 length equals 15 residues. This CDR3 reads CATSDNREANQPQHF. CDR3 nucleotide sequence: TGTGCCACCAGTGATAACAGGGAGGCCAATCAGCCCCAGCATTTT.

CDR3 nucleotides: TGCGCCAGCAGCTTGGCCCGGACACCCAGTATTAACAATGAGCAGTTCTTC. Its translation: CASSLARTPSINNEQFF. V gene TRBV5-1 combines with J gene TRBJ2-1, with TRBD1 as a possible D gene (5 bases). The CDR3 covers 17 residues. Per the germline V gene, CDR1 is SGHRS and CDR2 is YFSETQ. The ends were cut back, 0 bases at V and 5 bases at J, with 18 bases in the middle.

This clonotype was counted ten times or more. The gene calls are TRBV3-1 and TRBJ2-7, with a weak D call TRBD1 (5 bases). CDR3 length: 13 amino acids. In germline, CDR1 is LGHDT, CDR2 YNNKEL (reference sequence). Trimming took off 4 bases at V and 3 bases at J, with 10 bases between the two ends. Here the CDR3 DNA reads TGTGCCAGCAGCCCGAGGACAAGCTACGAGCAGTACTTC. Its protein is CASSPRTSYEQYF.

This clonotype was seen once. The genes are TRBV19 and TRBJ2-2; the D gene could be TRBD1 or TRBD2 (5 bases each). V lost 6 bases and J lost 3, with 11 bases in between. The CDR3 loop spans 14 amino acids. Germline V CDR1 and CDR2: LNHDA, SQIVND (reference sequence). The CDR3 DNA sequence: TGTGCCAGTAGAGGGGAGAGGGACACCGGGGAGCTGTTTTTT. It encodes CASRGERDTGELFF.

The chain employs TRBV3-1 and TRBJ2-1; D is undetermined. This CDR3 has 13 residues. CDR1 and CDR2 from the germline V gene are LGHDT and YNNKEL (reference sequence). The ends were cut back, 0 bases at V and 4 bases at J, with 4 bases in the middle. The CDR3 DNA is TGTGCCAGCAGCCAAGATCAGTACAATGAGCAGTTCTTC. Its translation is CASSQDQYNEQFF.

The chain links TRBV28 to TRBJ2-7; no clear D gene. Germline V gene sequence: CDR1 MDHEN, CDR2 SYDVKM. The CDR3 consists of 12 residues. The V and J ends lost 5 bases and 6 bases respectively, with 11 bases between them. The CDR3 loop reads CASSSSGREQYF. The CDR3 bases are TGTGCCAGCAGTAGCTCAGGTCGCGAGCAGTACTTC.

This chain joins TRBV12-3 or TRBV12-4 and TRBJ1-5, with no clear D. V lost 5 bases to trimming and J lost 2 bases, with 10 bases between them. The CDR3 runs to 14 residues. Here the CDR3 DNA reads TGTGCCAGCAGTCGTGAGGTTGGCAATCAGCCCCAGCATTTT. It is translated as CASSREVGNQPQHF.

This clonotype was seen more than once but under ten times. The chain couples TRBV7-2 to TRBJ1-5; TRBD1 might be the D (5 bases). The CDR3 consists of 16 residues. Germline V gene sequence: CDR1 SGHTA, CDR2 FQGNSA. Trimming took 5 bases from V and 6 from J, leaving 20 bases between them. CDR3 coding DNA: TGTGCCAGCAGCCCCGGGGCAGGGCTAGTAACTCAGCCCCAGCATTTT. It is translated as CASSPGAGLVTQPQHF.

V and J are TRBV3-1 and TRBJ2-7; 10 nucleotides align to TRBD2. Germline trimming cut 2 bases from V and 6 bases from J; bases unmatched to any gene: 4. The germline CDR1 and CDR2 sequences are LGHDT and YNNKEL (reference sequence). This CDR3 has 14 amino acids. For the CDR3, the DNA is TGTGCCAGCAGCCAAACGAGCGGGGGGGTCGAGCAGTACTTC. Residues: CASSQTSGGVEQYF.

This clonotype has more than one count but fewer than ten. This chain connects TRBV20-1 to TRBJ2-3; TRBD1 agrees at 8 bases. V lost 0 bases to trimming and J lost 2 bases; unmatched junction nucleotides: 7. The CDR3 sequence is 16 residues long. Germline CDR1 DFQATT, CDR2 SNEGSKA (reference sequence). Written as DNA, the CDR3 is TGCAGTGCTAGAGAAAGGACAGGGCCTGACACAGATACGCAGTATTTT. Translated: CSARERTGPDTDTQYF.

This clonotype has more than one count but fewer than ten. The V gene is TRBV30, the J gene TRBJ1-1; no definite D call. V lost 1 base and J 2 bases, leaving 5 bases between the germline ends. The CDR3 length is 12 residues. Germline CDR1 GTSNPN, CDR2 SVGIG (reference sequence). CDR3 loop: CAWSAHNTEAFF. The CDR3 DNA sequence: TGTGCCTGGAGTGCCCACAACACTGAAGCTTTCTTT.

This clonotype was detected only a few times. This chain links TRBV27 with TRBJ1-4; 10 bases map to TRBD1. V lost 6 bases to trimming and J lost 8 bases; unmatched junction nucleotides: 6. This CDR3 is built from 14 residues. Germline-derived CDR1 and CDR2 are MNHEY and SMNVEV (reference sequence). The CDR3: CASRPTGGREKLFF. CDR3 nucleotides: TGTGCCAGCAGACCGACAGGGGGCAGGGAAAAACTGTTTTTT.

The chain uses TRBV3-1 and TRBJ2-1, with 10 bases that match TRBD2. Trimming at V came to 4 bases and at J to 9 bases, leaving 6 bases not matched to a gene. CDR3 size: 14 residues. Germline lookup yields CDR1 LGHDT and CDR2 YNNKEL (reference sequence). The CDR3 DNA is TGTGCCAGCAGCCTGCTAGCGGGAGAGGGTGAGCAGTTCTTC. Protein product: CASSLLAGEGEQFF.

The gene calls are TRBV20-1 and TRBJ2-5, with a possible D match to TRBD2 (6 bases). The CDR3 has 12 amino acids. The ends were cut back, 1 base at V and 7 bases at J, with 10 bases in the middle. CDR1 is DFQATT and CDR2 is SNEGSKA in the germline V gene (reference sequence). The CDR3 here is CSARVRGGTQYF. As DNA, the CDR3 is TGCAGTGCTAGAGTGCGGGGCGGGACCCAGTACTTC.

The CDR3 bases are TGCAGCGTTGTAGCGGGAGTTCCCTACGAGCAGTACTTC. It codes for CSVVAGVPYEQYF. The chain is built from TRBV29-1 and TRBJ2-7; TRBD2 matches at 9 bases. The CDR3 is made up of 13 amino acids. Germline V gives CDR1 SQVTM, CDR2 ANQGSEA. J gave up 2 bases and V 4 bases, and 3 bases lay outside the gene matches.

This clonotype was recorded many times. J is TRBJ2-1 and V is TRBV29-1; D uncertain. Germline loops: CDR1 SQVTM, CDR2 ANQGSEA. The ends were cut back, 0 bases at V and 2 bases at J, with 8 bases in the middle. The CDR3 loop spans 14 amino acids. The CDR3 sequence is CSVEDGKAYNEQFF. The CDR3 bases are TGCAGCGTTGAAGACGGTAAAGCCTACAATGAGCAGTTCTTC.

This clonotype was recorded a few times. The chain joins TRBV7-9 to TRBJ2-3, with 7 bases identical to TRBD1. Germline V gene sequence: CDR1 SEHNR, CDR2 FQNEAQ (reference sequence). Trimming removed 5 bases from V and 3 bases from J; junction bases left unmatched: 5. The CDR3 extends over 14 amino acids. The DNA of the CDR3 is TGTGCCAGCAGCCGACGGGACAGTACAGATACGCAGTATTTT. It yields the protein CASSRRDSTDTQYF. Supplemented by reference TRBV7-9 and TRBJ2-3, the full variable domain reads DTGVSQNPRHKITKRGQNVTFRCDPISEHNRLYWYRQTLGQGPEFLTYFQNEAQLEKSRLLSDRFSAERPKGSFSTLEIQRTEQGDSAMYLCASSRRDSTDTQYFGPGTRLTVL.

The V call is TRBV29-1, the J call TRBJ1-1, with 7 bases aligning to TRBD1. The CDR3 is made up of 14 amino acids. With 5 bases clipped from V and 4 bases from J, the junction kept 10 bases outside the gene matches. The germline V gene encodes CDR1 SQVTM and CDR2 ANQGSEA. As DNA, the CDR3 is TGCAGCGTTTTAGGGAGACAGGGCAGCACTGAAGCTTTCTTT. The encoded protein is CSVLGRQGSTEAFF.

This clonotype was seen more than once but under ten times. The V gene is TRBV7-9, the J gene TRBJ1-6; TRBD1 agrees at 8 bases. J gave up 6 bases and V 5 bases, and 6 bases lay outside the gene matches. The CDR3 covers 15 residues. CDR1 is SEHNR and CDR2 is FQNEAQ in the germline V gene (reference sequence). The CDR3 here is CASSLTTGANSPLHF. The CDR3 nucleotides read TGTGCCAGCAGCCTTACGACAGGGGCTAATTCACCCCTCCACTTT.

V and J are TRBV6-1 and TRBJ2-7; weak D call: TRBD2 (6 bases). Deletions cut 5 bases from V and 0 bases from J, with 11 bases between. The germline CDR1 and CDR2 sequences are MNHNS and SASEGT. CDR3 length: 14 amino acids. The CDR3 nucleotides read TGTGCCAGCAGTCAGGACGGGAGCTCCTACGAGCAGTACTTC. Protein product: CASSQDGSSYEQYF.

The J gene is TRBJ2-5, the V gene TRBV7-2; D gene unclear. The length of the CDR3 is 14 residues. Trimming removed 5 bases from V and 3 bases from J, with 13 bases in between. The germline V gene has CDR1 SGHTA and CDR2 FQGNSA. CDR3 DNA: TGTGCCAGCAGCGCATGGGTAGAAGAAGAGACCCAGTACTTC. It codes for CASSAWVEEETQYF.

V and J are TRBV19 and TRBJ1-1, with D possibly being TRBD1 (5 bases). V dropped 8 bases and J dropped 1 base, with 11 bases sitting between them. The germline V gene encodes CDR1 LNHDA and CDR2 SQIVND (reference sequence). The CDR3 is 13 residues long. The CDR3 DNA reads as TGTGCCAGTCTAGGACATTCGAACACTGAAGCTTTCTTT. Residues: CASLGHSNTEAFF.

This clonotype came up a few times. The chain links TRBV6-1 to TRBJ2-1; 9 bases fit TRBD2. Germline CDR1 is MNHNS and CDR2 is SASEGT. The CDR3 extends over 17 amino acids. The junction had 8 bases not matched to a gene; V was cut back by 2 bases and J by 3 bases. The CDR3 DNA follows: TGTGCCAGCAGTGAACCGGTAGCGGGAGCCGTCTACAATGAGCAGTTCTTC. Its translation: CASSEPVAGAVYNEQFF.

About this clonotype itself: This could be a read error, since a much larger clone is one nucleotide away. The genes are TRBV6-5 and TRBJ1-1; D gene unclear. The germline V gene has CDR1 MNHEY and CDR2 SVGAGI. The CDR3 length is 11 residues. V was trimmed by 10 bases and J by 1 base, leaving 7 bases between them. Here the CDR3 reads CATRQNTEAFF. The CDR3 bases are TGTGCCACCCGACAGAACACTGAAGCTTTCTTT.